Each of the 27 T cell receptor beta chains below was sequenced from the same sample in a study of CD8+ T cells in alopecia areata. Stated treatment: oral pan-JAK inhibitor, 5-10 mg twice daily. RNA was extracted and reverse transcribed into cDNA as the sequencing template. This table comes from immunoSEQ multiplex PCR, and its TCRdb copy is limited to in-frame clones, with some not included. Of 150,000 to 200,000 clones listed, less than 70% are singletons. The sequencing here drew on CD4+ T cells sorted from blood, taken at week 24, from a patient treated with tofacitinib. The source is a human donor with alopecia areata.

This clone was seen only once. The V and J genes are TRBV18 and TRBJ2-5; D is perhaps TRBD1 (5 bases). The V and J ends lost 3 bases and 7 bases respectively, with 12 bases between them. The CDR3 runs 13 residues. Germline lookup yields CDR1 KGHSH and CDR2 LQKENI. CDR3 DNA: TGTGCCAGCTCACCGGGGCGAGATGGGACCCAGTACTTC. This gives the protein CASSPGRDGTQYF.

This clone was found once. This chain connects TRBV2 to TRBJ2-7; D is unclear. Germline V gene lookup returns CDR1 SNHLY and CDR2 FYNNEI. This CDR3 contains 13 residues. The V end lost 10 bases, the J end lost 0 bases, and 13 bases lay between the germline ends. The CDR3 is CATTGPLSYEQYF. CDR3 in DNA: TGTGCCACCACTGGGCCACTCTCCTACGAGCAGTACTTC.

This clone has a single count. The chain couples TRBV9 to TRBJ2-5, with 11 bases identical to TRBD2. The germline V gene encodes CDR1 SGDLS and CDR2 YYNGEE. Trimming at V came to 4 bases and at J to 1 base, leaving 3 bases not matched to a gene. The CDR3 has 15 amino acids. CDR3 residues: CASSLTSGGQETQYF. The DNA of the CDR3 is TGTGCCAGCAGCCTTACTAGCGGGGGCCAAGAGACCCAGTACTTC.

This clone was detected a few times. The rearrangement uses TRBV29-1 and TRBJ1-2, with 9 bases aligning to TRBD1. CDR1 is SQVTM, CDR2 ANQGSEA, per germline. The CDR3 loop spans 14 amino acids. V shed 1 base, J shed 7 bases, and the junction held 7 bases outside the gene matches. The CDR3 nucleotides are TGCAGCGTTGAAGTATACGGACAGGGGACTGGCTACACCTTC. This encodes CSVEVYGQGTGYTF.

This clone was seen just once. DNA for the CDR3: TGTGCCAGCTCACCGGATCGGATTACAGGCACTGAAGCTTTCTTT. It is translated as CASSPDRITGTEAFF. This chain uses TRBV18 with TRBJ1-1; weak D call: TRBD1 (5 bases). From germline, CDR1 is KGHSH and CDR2 LQKENI. The CDR3 has 15 residues. V shed 3 bases and J shed 4 bases, with 15 bases lying between them.

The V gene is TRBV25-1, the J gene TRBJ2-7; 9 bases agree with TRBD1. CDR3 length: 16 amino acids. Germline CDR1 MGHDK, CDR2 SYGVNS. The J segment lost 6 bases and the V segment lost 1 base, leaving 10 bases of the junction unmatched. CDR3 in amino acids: CASSESKWTGDPEQYF. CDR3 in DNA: TGTGCCAGCAGTGAATCGAAGTGGACAGGGGATCCCGAGCAGTACTTC.

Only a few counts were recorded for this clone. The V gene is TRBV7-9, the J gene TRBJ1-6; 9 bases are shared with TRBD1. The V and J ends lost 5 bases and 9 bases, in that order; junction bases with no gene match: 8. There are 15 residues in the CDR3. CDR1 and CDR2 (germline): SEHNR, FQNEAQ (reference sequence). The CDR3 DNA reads TGTGCCAGCAGCCGTATGGGACAGGGTGGTTCACCCCTCCACTTT. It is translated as CASSRMGQGGSPLHF.

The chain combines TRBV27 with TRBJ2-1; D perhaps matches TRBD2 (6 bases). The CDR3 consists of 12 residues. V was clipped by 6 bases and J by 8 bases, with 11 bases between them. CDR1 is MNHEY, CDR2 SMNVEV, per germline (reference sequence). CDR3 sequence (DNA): TGTGCCAGCAGGGGAGCGGGCCATGAGCAGTTCTTC. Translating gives CASRGAGHEQFF.

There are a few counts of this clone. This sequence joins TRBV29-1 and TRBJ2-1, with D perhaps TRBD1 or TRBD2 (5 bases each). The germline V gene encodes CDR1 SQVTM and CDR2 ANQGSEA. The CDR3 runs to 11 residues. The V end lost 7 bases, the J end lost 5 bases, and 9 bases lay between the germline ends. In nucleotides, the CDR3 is TGCAGCGGGGGACGGAACAATGAGCAGTTCTTC. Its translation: CSGGRNNEQFF.

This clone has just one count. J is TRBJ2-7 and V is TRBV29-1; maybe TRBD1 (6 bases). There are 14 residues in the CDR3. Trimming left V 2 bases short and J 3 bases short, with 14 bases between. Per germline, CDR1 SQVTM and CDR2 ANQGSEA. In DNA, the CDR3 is TGCAGCGTTGAATTGGGGGCCGGAGGCTACGAGCAGTACTTC. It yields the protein CSVELGAGGYEQYF.

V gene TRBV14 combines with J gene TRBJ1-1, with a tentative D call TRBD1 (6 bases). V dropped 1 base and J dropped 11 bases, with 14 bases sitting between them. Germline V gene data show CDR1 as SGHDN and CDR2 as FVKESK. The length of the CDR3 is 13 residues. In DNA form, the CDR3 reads TGTGCCAGCAGCCAAGGAGGGGGAGTGGCCGCTTTCTTT. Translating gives CASSQGGGVAAFF.

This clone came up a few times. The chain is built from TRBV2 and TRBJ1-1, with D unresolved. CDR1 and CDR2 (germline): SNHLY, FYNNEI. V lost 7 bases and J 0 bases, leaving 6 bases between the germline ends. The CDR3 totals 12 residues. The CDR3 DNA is TGTGCCAGCACGGTACTGAACACTGAAGCTTTCTTT. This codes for CASTVLNTEAFF.

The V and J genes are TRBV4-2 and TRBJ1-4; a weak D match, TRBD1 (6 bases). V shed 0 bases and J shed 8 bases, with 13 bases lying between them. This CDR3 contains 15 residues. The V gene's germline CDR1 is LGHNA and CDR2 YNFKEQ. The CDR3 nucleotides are TGTGCCAGCAGCCAAGATACCGGGGGCAGCGAAAAACTGTTTTTT. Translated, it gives CASSQDTGGSEKLFF.

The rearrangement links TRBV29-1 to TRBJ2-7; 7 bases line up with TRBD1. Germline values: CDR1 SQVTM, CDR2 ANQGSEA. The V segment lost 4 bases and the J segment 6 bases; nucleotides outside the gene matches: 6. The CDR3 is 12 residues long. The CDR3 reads CSVGPAGGEQYF. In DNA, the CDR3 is TGCAGCGTTGGTCCGGCAGGGGGCGAGCAGTACTTC.

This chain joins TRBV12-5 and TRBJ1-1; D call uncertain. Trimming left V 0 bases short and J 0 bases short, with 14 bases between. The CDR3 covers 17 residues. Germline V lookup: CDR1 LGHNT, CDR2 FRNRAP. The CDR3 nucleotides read TGTGCTAGTGGTTTGGTAATCTCGGGAACCATGAACACTGAAGCTTTCTTT. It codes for CASGLVISGTMNTEAFF.

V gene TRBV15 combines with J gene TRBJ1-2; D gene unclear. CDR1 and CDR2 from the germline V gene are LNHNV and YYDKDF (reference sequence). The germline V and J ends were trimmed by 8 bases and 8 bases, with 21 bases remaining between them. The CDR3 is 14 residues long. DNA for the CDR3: TGTGCCACCTTATTAGTTGGGGATGTGGAAGGCTACACCTTC. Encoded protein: CATLLVGDVEGYTF.

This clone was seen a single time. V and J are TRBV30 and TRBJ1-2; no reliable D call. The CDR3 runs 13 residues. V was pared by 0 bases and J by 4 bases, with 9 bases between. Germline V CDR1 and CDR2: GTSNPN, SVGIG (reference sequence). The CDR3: CAWSVQGIYGYTF. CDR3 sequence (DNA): TGTGCCTGGAGTGTACAAGGTATCTATGGCTACACCTTC.

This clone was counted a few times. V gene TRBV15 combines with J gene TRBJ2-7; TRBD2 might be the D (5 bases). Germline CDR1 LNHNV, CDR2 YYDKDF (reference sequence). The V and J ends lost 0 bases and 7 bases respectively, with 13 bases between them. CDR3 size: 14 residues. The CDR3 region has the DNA TGTGCCACCAGCAGAGATCTGGCGAGCGGAGAGCAGTACTTC. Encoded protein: CATSRDLASGEQYF.

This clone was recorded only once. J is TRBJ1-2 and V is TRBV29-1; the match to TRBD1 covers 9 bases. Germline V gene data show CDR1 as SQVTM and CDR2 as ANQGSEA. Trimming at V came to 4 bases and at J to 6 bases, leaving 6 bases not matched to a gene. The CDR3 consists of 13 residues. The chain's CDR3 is CSVGGQGWNGYTF. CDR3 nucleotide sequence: TGCAGCGTTGGGGGACAGGGCTGGAATGGCTACACCTTC.

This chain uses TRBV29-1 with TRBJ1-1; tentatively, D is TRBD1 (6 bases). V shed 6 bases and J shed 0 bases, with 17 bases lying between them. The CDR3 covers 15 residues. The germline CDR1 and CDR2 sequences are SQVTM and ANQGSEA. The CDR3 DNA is TGCAGCGTAGGAACAGGGCGGGTGATGAACACTGAAGCTTTCTTT. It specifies CSVGTGRVMNTEAFF.

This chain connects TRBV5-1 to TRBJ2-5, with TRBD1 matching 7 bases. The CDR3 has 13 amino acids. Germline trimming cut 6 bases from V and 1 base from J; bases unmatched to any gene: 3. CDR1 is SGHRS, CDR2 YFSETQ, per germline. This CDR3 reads CASTPGGQETQYF. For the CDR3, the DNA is TGCGCCAGCACCCCAGGGGGCCAAGAGACCCAGTACTTC.

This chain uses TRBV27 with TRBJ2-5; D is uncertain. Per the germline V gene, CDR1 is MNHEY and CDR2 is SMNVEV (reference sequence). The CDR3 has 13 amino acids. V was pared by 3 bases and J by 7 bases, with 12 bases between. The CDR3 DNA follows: TGTGCCAGCAGTTTTCGGGCAGATGGGACCCAGTACTTC. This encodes CASSFRADGTQYF.

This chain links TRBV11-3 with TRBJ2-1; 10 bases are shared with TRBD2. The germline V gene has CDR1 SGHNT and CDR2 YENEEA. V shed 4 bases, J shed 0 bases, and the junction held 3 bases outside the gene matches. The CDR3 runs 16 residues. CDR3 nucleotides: TGTGCCAGCAGCTCTACTAGCGGGGCCTCCTACAATGAGCAGTTCTTC. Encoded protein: CASSSTSGASYNEQFF.

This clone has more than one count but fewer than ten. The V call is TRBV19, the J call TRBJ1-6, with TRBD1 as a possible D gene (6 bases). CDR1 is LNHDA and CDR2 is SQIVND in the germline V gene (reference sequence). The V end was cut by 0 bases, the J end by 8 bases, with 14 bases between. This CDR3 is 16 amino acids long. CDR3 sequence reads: CASSIDRTARYSPLHF. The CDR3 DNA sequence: TGTGCCAGTAGTATAGATAGGACAGCCCGATATTCACCCCTCCACTTT. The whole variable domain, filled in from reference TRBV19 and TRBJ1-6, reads DGGITQSPKYLFRKEGQNVTLSCEQNLNHDAMYWYRQDPGQGLRLIYYSQIVNDFQKGDIAEGYSVSREKKESFPLTVTSAQKNPTAFYLCASSIDRTARYSPLHFGNGTRLTVT.

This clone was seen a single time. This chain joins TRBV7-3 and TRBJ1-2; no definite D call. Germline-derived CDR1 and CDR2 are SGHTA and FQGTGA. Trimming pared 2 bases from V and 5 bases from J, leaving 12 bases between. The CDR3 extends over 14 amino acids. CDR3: CASSLGGSRYGYTF. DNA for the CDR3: TGTGCCAGCAGCTTAGGAGGGAGTCGGTATGGCTACACCTTC.

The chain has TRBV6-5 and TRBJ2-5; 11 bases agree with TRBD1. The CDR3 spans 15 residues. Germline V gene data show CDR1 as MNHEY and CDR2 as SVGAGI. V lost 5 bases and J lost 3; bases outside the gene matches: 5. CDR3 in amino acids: CASSLGQGAKETQYF. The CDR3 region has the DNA TGTGCCAGCAGTCTAGGACAGGGGGCTAAAGAGACCCAGTACTTC.

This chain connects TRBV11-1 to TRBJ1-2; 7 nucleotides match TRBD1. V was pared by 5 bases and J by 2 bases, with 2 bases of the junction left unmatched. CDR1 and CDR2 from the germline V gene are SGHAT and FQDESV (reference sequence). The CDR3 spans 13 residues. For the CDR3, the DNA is TGTGCCAGCAGCGCGGGACAGAACTATGGCTACACCTTC. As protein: CASSAGQNYGYTF.